This TCR beta chain was found in a study of T cell responses to AZD1222 COVID-19 vaccine (dated by TCRdb to the early 2020s). In terms of the full investigation: A total of just over 230 trial participants underwent TCR sequencing, of whom about 210 received two doses of AZD1222 and some 26 received two doses of the MenACWY control vaccine. Trial participants were enrolled by age into subgroups of 18-55, 56-69 and 70-plus years, and roughly 160, 29 and 62 TCR-sequenced participants, respectively, were included in these subgroups.

The intended sense of this specimen's time point label: about 28 days (+/-7) after the second vaccine dose. AZD1222 recipients whose second dose came at about 4 weeks and those whose second dose came at about 12 weeks were combined into one group, since spike-specific TCR depth and breadth did not differ between the two schedules. The vaccinee samples were drawn from two UK trials, COV001 and COV002, one of which was a single-blind randomized controlled phase 2/3 trial testing AZD1222 (ChAdOx1 nCoV-19) in healthy adults. For TCRbeta chain sequencing, PBMC samples were collected from trial participants at day 0 and at day 28 after the second dose. The CDR3 regions of human TCRbeta chains were analyzed by immunosequencing. The source study handled its data this way. Repertoire TCRs were matched against a reference library of SARS-CoV-2-specific TCRs generated with the MIRA antigen-specificity platform. Breadth was defined as the fraction of unique TCRs that were SARS-CoV-2-associated. Depth was defined as the fraction of total T cells that were SARS-CoV-2-associated. Using the MIRA data, each spike-specific TCR was mapped to the spike region that the TCR reacts to and placed in a CD4 or CD8 class. Log10-transformed breadth and depth values were compared by one-way ANOVA with Sidak's multiple comparisons tests. Held by TCRdb, this immuneACCESS table contains in-frame sequences only and omits some clones. Under half of the omission traces to an unresolved V gene where checked; the cause of the rest is unknown. D and trimming come from the DNA, and the V and J calls and clone size come from that table. This sample is represented by around 80,000 clones; roughly 85% of them were singletons. Approximately 1.3% of the sample is held by the ten biggest clonotypes.

For this clone: Its target antigen remains unknown. No much larger clone exists at a distance of one base, and base qualities are not known.

What the work shows at the level of the full study, not this receptor alone: Participants were mostly white British, with more females than males. The authors suggested clonal diversity may have been underestimated. Conclusions about previously exposed vaccinees are limited because only six or seven AZD1222 recipients were SARS-CoV-2 seropositive at baseline. Reportedly, close to half of the unique spike-specific TCRs recognized epitopes lying outside the regions that are mutated in the B.1.351 and B.1.1.7 variants. The vaccine-associated CD4 TCRs covered the entire spike protein, and the dominant responses fell in regions 160-218 and 743-854. A significant rise in spike-specific TCR breadth and depth was observed after two AZD1222 doses relative to day 0 and relative to MenACWY recipients. Because no samples from the day 14 peak response were available, repertoires could be characterized only after the peak T cell response. The 56-69-year group was small, and its depth increase did not reach significance, likely because of low power.

V is cut by 5 bases and J by 2 bases, and the space between the germline ends is 10 bases. CDR1 and CDR2 are read off the germline V gene as MDHEN and SYDVKM. The CDR3 contains 13 residues, cysteine and phenylalanine counted. The entry retains the CDR3 DNA only, 39 bases that are in frame from base 1. This TCR derives from an adult who received the AZD1222 COVID-19 vaccine. The material was peripheral blood, obtained 28 days after the second AZD1222 dose. The V and J segments used are TRBV28 and TRBJ2-7, with the D gene not confidently named. The CDR3 has the sequence CASSEVKTYEQYF. The sequenced DNA: TGTGCCAGCAGTGAGGTGAAAACCTACGAGCAGTACTTC.